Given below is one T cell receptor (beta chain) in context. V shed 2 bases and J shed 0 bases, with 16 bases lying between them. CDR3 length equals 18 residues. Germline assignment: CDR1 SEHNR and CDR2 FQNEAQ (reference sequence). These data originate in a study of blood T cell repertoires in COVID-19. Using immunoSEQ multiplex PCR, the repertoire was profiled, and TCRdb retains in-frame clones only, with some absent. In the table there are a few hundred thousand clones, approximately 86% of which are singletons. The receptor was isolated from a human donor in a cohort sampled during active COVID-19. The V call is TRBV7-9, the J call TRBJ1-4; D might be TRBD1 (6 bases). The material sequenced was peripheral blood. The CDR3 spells CASSLSDRPFATNEKLFF. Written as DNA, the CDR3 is TGTGCCAGCAGCTTATCCGACAGGCCCTTTGCAACTAATGAAAAACTGTTTTTT.